The 21 T cell receptor beta chains below come from one sample, sequenced in a study of patients and donors after allogeneic stem cell transplantation. Each CDR3 protein is one row after TCRdb ran MiXCR on the RT-PCR reads. The sample has approximately 410,000 distinct CDR3 sequences; 16% are singletons. Sequencing was carried out using blood, either unsorted or a sorted T cell fraction (not recorded which). These receptor sequences come from a human donor who was either an allogeneic HSCT recipient or a stem cell or donor lymphocyte infusion donor (not recorded which). It is not recorded whose cells these are; they may come from a transplant donor.

This clonotype was seen a few times. The genes are TRBV6-1 and TRBJ1-3; 8 nucleotides match TRBD1. Trimming removed 5 bases from V and 4 bases from J; junction bases left unmatched: 13. In germline, CDR1 is MNHNS, CDR2 SASEGT. The CDR3 has 17 amino acids. CDR3: CASSRSSGTGVGNTIYF. In DNA, the CDR3 is TGTGCCAGCAGTCGCTCCTCCGGGACAGGCGTCGGAAACACCATATATTTT.

The chain joins TRBV12-5 to TRBJ2-1; TRBD2 might be the D (6 bases). V was clipped by 2 bases and J by 5 bases, with 16 bases between them. Germline CDR1 and CDR2: LGHNT and FRNRAP. The CDR3 length is 16 residues. The CDR3 DNA reads as TGTGCTAGTGGTTTGTTGCAGGGACTCCGGCACAATGAGCAGTTCTTC. Translated: CASGLLQGLRHNEQFF.

The chain carries TRBV30 and TRBJ1-1; D remains ambiguous. CDR1 GTSNPN and CDR2 SVGIG come from the germline V gene (reference sequence). With 3 bases removed from V and 7 bases from J, the gap between germline ends came to 9 bases. This CDR3 has 11 amino acids. CDR3 sequence reads: CAWRNLGEAFF. CDR3 nucleotides: TGTGCCTGGAGAAATTTGGGTGAAGCTTTCTTT.

This chain connects TRBV5-1 to TRBJ2-1; TRBD1 is a possible D gene (6 bases). This CDR3 has 18 amino acids. CDR1 SGHRS and CDR2 YFSETQ come from the germline V gene. The germline V and J ends were trimmed by 3 bases and 4 bases, with 23 bases remaining between them. The CDR3 region is CASSWGLLDSPPYNEQFF. For the CDR3, the DNA is TGCGCCAGCAGCTGGGGGCTTCTCGACTCTCCGCCTTACAATGAGCAGTTCTTC.

V usage is TRBV27 and J usage is TRBJ2-1, with TRBD1 as a possible D gene (7 bases). Trimming left V 6 bases short and J 2 bases short, with 14 bases between. The germline V gene encodes CDR1 MNHEY and CDR2 SMNVEV (reference sequence). This CDR3 contains 15 residues. The CDR3: CASRKGAGTYNEQFF. In nucleotides, the CDR3 is TGTGCCAGCAGAAAGGGGGCGGGAACCTACAATGAGCAGTTCTTC.

This clonotype has only a few counts. The chain recombines TRBV7-6 with TRBJ2-3, with D possibly TRBD2 on 6 matching bases. Deletions cut 1 base from V and 0 bases from J, with 11 bases between. CDR1 and CDR2 from the germline V gene are SGHVS and FNYEAQ. This CDR3 region has 16 residues. The CDR3: CASSLVSGTSTDTQYF. CDR3 nucleotide sequence: TGTGCCAGCAGCTTAGTCTCCGGGACTAGCACAGATACGCAGTATTTT.

The chain carries TRBV4-1 and TRBJ2-7; 10 bases are a match to TRBD2. The CDR3 contains 15 residues. V lost 4 bases and J lost 3; bases outside the gene matches: 6. Looked up from germline, CDR1 is MGHRA and CDR2 is YSYEKL. Here the CDR3 DNA reads TGCGCCAGCAGCCGGAGCGGGGGGGCAGTCTACGAGCAGTACTTC. As protein: CASSRSGGAVYEQYF.

This chain joins TRBV18 and TRBJ1-3; 9 nucleotides align to TRBD1. J gave up 2 bases and V 2 bases, and 4 bases lay outside the gene matches. CDR1 and CDR2 from the germline V gene are KGHSH and LQKENI. The CDR3 length is 16 residues. As DNA, the CDR3 is TGTGCCAGCTCACCAAAGGGACAGGGAACTGGAAACACCATATATTTT. This translates into CASSPKGQGTGNTIYF.

This chain connects TRBV18 to TRBJ2-7; weak D call: TRBD1 (6 bases). CDR1 is KGHSH and CDR2 is LQKENI in the germline V gene. The germline V and J ends were trimmed by 4 bases and 0 bases, with 13 bases remaining between them. The CDR3 loop spans 15 amino acids. For the CDR3, the DNA is TGTGCCAGCTCACACGGACAGCCATTCTCCTACGAGCAGTACTTC. Translated: CASSHGQPFSYEQYF.

This clonotype came up a few times. This chain joins TRBV27 and TRBJ2-2; unclear D gene. V shed 6 bases and J shed 3 bases, with 8 bases lying between them. The CDR3 is made up of 13 amino acids. In germline, CDR1 is MNHEY, CDR2 SMNVEV (reference sequence). The DNA for the CDR3 is TGTGCCAGCAGAACCCTAGACACCGGGGAGCTGTTTTTT. Amino acid sequence: CASRTLDTGELFF.

The chain links TRBV5-8 to TRBJ2-7; D is unresolved. Germline assignment: CDR1 SGHTS and CDR2 YDEGEE. Trimming stripped 0 bases from V and 0 bases from J, with 7 bases between. The CDR3 covers 14 residues. CDR3 bases: TGTGCCAGCAGCTTGGGTAGACACTCCTACGAGCAGTACTTC. Residues: CASSLGRHSYEQYF.

V gene TRBV12-3 or TRBV12-4 combines with J gene TRBJ1-1, with TRBD1 matching 11 bases. The CDR3 is made up of 11 amino acids. CDR3 DNA sequence: TGTGCAACCGGACAGGGGGCGCATGCTTTCTTT. Residues: CATGQGAHAFF.

V is TRBV5-1 and J is TRBJ1-1, with D hard to call. Germline CDR1 and CDR2: SGHRS and YFSETQ. Trimming shortened V by 0 bases and J by 4 bases, and 13 bases separated the two germline ends. This CDR3 comprises 15 residues. The CDR3 DNA reads as TGCGCCAGCAGCTTGGCCCCGGCTGGAGGCACTGAAGCTTTCTTT. This sequence encodes CASSLAPAGGTEAFF.

The chain employs TRBV7-6 and TRBJ2-7, with D unclear. Trimming took off 5 bases at V and 5 bases at J, with 16 bases between the two ends. This CDR3 has 14 residues. The germline gives CDR1 SGHVS, CDR2 FNYEAQ. This CDR3 reads CASSPRPGRNEQYF. The DNA of the CDR3 is TGTGCCAGCAGCCCGAGGCCCGGTCGGAACGAGCAGTACTTC.

This clonotype was picked up a small number of times. This chain links TRBV9 with TRBJ2-1, with 8 bases fitting TRBD2. This CDR3 is 15 amino acids long. The junction had 11 bases not matched to a gene; V was cut back by 1 base and J by 11 bases. Germline CDR1 and CDR2: SGDLS and YYNGEE. CDR3 sequence reads: CASSVRSGGVEKQFF. The CDR3 DNA reads TGTGCCAGCAGCGTAAGGAGCGGGGGAGTTGAAAAGCAGTTCTTC.

The chain employs TRBV20-1 and TRBJ1-3, with D uncertain. The germline V gene encodes CDR1 DFQATT and CDR2 SNEGSKA (reference sequence). The CDR3 is 13 amino acids. V was shortened by 1 base and J by 3 bases, with 7 bases between the two germline ends. The CDR3 region has the DNA TGCAGTGCTAGAGGGGCAGTTGGAAACACCATATATTTT. Protein sequence: CSARGAVGNTIYF.

The V gene is TRBV9, the J gene TRBJ1-5; D is possibly TRBD1 (5 bases). The CDR3 consists of 13 residues. In germline, CDR1 is SGDLS, CDR2 YYNGEE. V gave up 2 bases and J gave up 6 bases, with 9 bases separating them. The CDR3: CASSVGGTQPQHF. The CDR3 nucleotides read TGTGCCAGCAGCGTCGGGGGGACTCAGCCCCAGCATTTT.

This clonotype was detected many times. CDR3 in amino acids: CASSVTGASEQFF. The DNA of the CDR3 is TGTGCCAGCAGCGTCACGGGGGCAAGTGAGCAGTTCTTC. V usage is TRBV9 and J usage is TRBJ2-1; D may match TRBD1 or TRBD2 (6 bases each). In germline, CDR1 is SGDLS, CDR2 YYNGEE. The CDR3 covers 13 residues. V gave up 2 bases and J gave up 9 bases, with 12 bases separating them.

The rearrangement joins TRBV10-3 to TRBJ2-7; 10 nucleotides match TRBD1. Trimming removed 6 bases from V and 2 bases from J; junction bases left unmatched: 7. Germline loops: CDR1 ENHRY, CDR2 SYGVKD. This CDR3 comprises 15 residues. In DNA, the CDR3 is TGTGCCATCAGAGGGACAGGGGATTGGCCCTACGAGCAGTACTTC. This translates into CAIRGTGDWPYEQYF.

V and J are TRBV18 and TRBJ1-1; possible D gene TRBD1, 6 bases. CDR1 and CDR2 from the germline V gene are KGHSH and LQKENI. V dropped 3 bases and J dropped 4 bases, with 15 bases sitting between them. The CDR3 has 15 residues. The CDR3 sequence: CASSPQDRWTTEAFF. The CDR3 DNA reads as TGTGCCAGCTCACCCCAGGACAGATGGACCACTGAAGCTTTCTTT.

A few counts support this clonotype. The CDR3: CASSPESGTSYEQYF. For the CDR3, the DNA is TGTGCCAGCTCACCAGAATCCGGGACGTCCTACGAGCAGTACTTC. This chain joins TRBV18 and TRBJ2-7; D assignment may be TRBD1 or TRBD2 (5 bases each). The CDR3 spans 15 residues. The V end lost 2 bases, the J end lost 1 base, and 12 bases lay between the germline ends. CDR1 and CDR2 from the germline V gene are KGHSH and LQKENI.